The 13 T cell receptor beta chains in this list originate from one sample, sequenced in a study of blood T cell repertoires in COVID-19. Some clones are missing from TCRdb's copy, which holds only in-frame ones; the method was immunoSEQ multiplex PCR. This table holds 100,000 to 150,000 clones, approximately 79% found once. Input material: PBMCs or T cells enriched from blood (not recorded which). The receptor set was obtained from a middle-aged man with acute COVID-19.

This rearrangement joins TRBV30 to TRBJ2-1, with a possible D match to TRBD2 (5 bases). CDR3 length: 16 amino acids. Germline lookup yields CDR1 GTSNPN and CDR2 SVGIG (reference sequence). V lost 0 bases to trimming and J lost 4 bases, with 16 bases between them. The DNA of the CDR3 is TGTGCCTGGAGTGTAGGCCTAACTAGTATTTACAATGAGCAGTTCTTC. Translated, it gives CAWSVGLTSIYNEQFF.

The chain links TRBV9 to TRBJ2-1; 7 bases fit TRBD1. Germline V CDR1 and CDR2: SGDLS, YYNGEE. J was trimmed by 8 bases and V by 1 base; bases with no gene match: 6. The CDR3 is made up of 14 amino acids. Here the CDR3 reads CASSVQGVGDEQFF. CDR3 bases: TGTGCCAGCAGCGTACAGGGGGTAGGAGATGAGCAGTTCTTC. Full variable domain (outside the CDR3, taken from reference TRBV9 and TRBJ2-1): DSGVTQTPKHLITATGQRVTLRCSPRSGDLSVYWYQQSLDQGLQFLIQYYNGEERAKGNILERFSAQQFPDLHSELNLSSLELGDSALYFCASSVQGVGDEQFFGPGTRLTVL.

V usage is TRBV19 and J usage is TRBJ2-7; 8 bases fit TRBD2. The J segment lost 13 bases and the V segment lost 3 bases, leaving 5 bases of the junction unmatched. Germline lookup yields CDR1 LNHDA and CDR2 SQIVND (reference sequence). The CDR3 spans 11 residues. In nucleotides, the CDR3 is TGTGCCAGTAGTATGAGGGGACTAGTCTACTTC. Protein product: CASSMRGLVYF. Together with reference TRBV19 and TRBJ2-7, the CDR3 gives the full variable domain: DGGITQSPKYLFRKEGQNVTLSCEQNLNHDAMYWYRQDPGQGLRLIYYSQIVNDFQKGDIAEGYSVSREKKESFPLTVTSAQKNPTAFYLCASSMRGLVYFGPGTRLTVT.

The CDR3 is CATSRDRTGDRTPLHF. Here the CDR3 DNA reads TGTGCCACCAGCAGAGATAGAACAGGGGATAGGACACCCCTCCACTTT. The chain links TRBV15 to TRBJ1-6; TRBD1 matches at 7 bases. Trimming removed 0 bases from V and 11 bases from J; junction bases left unmatched: 10. CDR1 and CDR2 from the germline V gene are LNHNV and YYDKDF (reference sequence). The CDR3 has 16 amino acids.

The CDR3 loop is CASSPGQGGNTIYF. The CDR3 DNA reads TGTGCCAGCTCACCTGGACAGGGGGGAAACACCATATATTTT. The chain uses TRBV18 and TRBJ1-3, with TRBD1 matching 9 bases. CDR3 length: 14 amino acids. CDR1 is KGHSH, CDR2 LQKENI, per germline. V was clipped by 3 bases and J by 4 bases; unmatched bases: 1.

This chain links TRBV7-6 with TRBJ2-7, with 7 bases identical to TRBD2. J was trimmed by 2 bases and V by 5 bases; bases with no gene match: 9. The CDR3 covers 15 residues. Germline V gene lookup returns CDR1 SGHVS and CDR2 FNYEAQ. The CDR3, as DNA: TGTGCCAGCAGCAAAGGCGGGGGTACGGCCTACGAGCAGTACTTC. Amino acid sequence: CASSKGGGTAYEQYF.

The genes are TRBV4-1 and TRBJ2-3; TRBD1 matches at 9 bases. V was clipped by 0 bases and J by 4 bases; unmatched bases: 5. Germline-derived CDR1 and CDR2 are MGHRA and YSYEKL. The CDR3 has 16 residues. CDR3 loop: CASSQDVDRGPDTQYF. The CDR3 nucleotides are TGCGCCAGCAGCCAAGATGTGGACAGGGGCCCAGATACGCAGTATTTT.

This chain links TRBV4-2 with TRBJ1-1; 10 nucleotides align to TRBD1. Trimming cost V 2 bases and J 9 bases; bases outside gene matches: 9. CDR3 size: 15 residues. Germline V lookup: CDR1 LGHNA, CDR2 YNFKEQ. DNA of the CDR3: TGTGCCAGCAGCCAATGGTCGCCTGACAGGGGGCAAGCTTTCTTT. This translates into CASSQWSPDRGQAFF.

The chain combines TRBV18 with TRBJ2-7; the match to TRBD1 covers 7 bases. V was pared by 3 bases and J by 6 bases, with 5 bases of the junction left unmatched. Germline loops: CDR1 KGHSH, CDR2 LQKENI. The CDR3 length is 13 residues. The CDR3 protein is CASSPDRVGEQYF. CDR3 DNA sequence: TGTGCCAGCTCACCCGACAGGGTGGGCGAGCAGTACTTC.

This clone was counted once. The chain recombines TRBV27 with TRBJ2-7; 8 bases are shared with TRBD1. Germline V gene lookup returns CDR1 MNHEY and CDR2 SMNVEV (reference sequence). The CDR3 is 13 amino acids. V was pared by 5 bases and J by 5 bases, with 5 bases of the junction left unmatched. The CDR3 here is CASSRTGTDEQYF. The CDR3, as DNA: TGTGCCAGCAGTCGGACAGGGACCGACGAGCAGTACTTC.

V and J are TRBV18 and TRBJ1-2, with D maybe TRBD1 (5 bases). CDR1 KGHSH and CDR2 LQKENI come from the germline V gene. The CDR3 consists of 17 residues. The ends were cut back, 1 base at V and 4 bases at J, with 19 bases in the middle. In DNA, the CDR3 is TGTGCCAGCTCACCACGGAGTGAAGGGGCCCTCCTCTATGGCTACACCTTC. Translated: CASSPRSEGALLYGYTF.

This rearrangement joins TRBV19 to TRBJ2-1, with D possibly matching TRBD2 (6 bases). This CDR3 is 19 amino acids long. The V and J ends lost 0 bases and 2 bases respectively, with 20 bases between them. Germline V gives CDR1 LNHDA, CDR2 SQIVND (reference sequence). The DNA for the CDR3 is TGTGCCAGTAGTATAGATCGGGGGATGGGGGTCCGAACCTACAATGAGCAGTTCTTC. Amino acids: CASSIDRGMGVRTYNEQFF. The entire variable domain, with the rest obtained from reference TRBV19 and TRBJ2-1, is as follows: DGGITQSPKYLFRKEGQNVTLSCEQNLNHDAMYWYRQDPGQGLRLIYYSQIVNDFQKGDIAEGYSVSREKKESFPLTVTSAQKNPTAFYLCASSIDRGMGVRTYNEQFFGPGTRLTVL.

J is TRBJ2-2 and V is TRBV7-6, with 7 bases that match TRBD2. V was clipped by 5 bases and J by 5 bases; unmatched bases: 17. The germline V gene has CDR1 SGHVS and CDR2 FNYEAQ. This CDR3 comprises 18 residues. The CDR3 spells CASSPGPPASGRTGELFF. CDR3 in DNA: TGTGCCAGCAGCCCAGGCCCCCCGGCTAGCGGACGTACCGGGGAGCTGTTTTTT.